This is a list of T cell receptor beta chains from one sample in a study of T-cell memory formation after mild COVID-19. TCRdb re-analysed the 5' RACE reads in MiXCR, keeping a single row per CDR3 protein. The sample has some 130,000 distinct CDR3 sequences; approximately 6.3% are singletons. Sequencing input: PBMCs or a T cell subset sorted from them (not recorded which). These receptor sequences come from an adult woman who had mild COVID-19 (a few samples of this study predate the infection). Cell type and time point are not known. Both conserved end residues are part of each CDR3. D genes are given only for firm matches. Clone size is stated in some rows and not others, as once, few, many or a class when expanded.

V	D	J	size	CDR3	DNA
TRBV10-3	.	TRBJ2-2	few	CAISESGVGKNTGELFF	TGTGCCATCAGTGAGTCTGGAGTGGGCAAGAACACCGGGGAGCTGTTTTTT
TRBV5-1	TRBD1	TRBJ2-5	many	CASSLRQGQETQYF	TGCGCCAGCAGCTTGCGACAGGGACAAGAGACCCAGTACTTC
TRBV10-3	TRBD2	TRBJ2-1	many	CAISESGLAGTNNEQFF	TGTGCCATCAGTGAGTCTGGCCTAGCGGGGACTAACAATGAGCAGTTCTTC
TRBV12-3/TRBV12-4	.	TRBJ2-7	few	CASSRDPREYEQYF	TGTGCCAGCAGCCGTGACCCCCGGGAGTACGAGCAGTACTTC
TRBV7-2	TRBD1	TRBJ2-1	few	CASSLGQGVSYNEQFF	TGTGCCAGCAGCTTAGGGCAGGGGGTATCCTACAATGAGCAGTTCTTC
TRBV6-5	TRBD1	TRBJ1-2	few	CASRPAGGYYGYTF	TGTGCCAGCCGGCCGGCAGGGGGATACTATGGCTACACCTTC
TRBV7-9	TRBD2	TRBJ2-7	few	CASIPYRRASGTVGEQYF	TGTGCCAGCATCCCGTATCGTCGGGCTAGCGGGACGGTGGGCGAGCAGTACTTC
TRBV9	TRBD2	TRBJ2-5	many	CASSVTTGLAGETQYF	TGTGCCAGCAGCGTTACCACGGGACTAGCGGGAGAGACCCAGTACTTC
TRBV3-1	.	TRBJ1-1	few	CASSHTSYRDLRNTEAFF	TGTGCCAGCAGCCATACGTCGTACAGGGATCTTCGCAACACTGAAGCTTTCTTT
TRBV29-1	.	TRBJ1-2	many	CSVEDRSLYGYTF	TGCAGCGTTGAGGACCGCTCCCTCTATGGCTACACCTTC
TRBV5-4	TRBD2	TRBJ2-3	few	CASSLFQRGGLGTDTQYF	TGTGCCAGCAGCTTGTTTCAGCGGGGGGGCCTGGGCACAGATACGCAGTATTTT
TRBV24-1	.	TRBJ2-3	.	CATSDQTPLPGHPRNTQYF	TGTGCCACCAGTGACCAGACCCCACTTCCGGGACACCCCAGGAATACGCAGTATTTT
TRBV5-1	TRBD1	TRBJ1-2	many	CASSYTGEDGYTF	TGCGCCAGCAGCTATACAGGGGAGGATGGCTACACCTTC
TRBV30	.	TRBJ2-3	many	CACNRDSYSTDTQYF	TGTGCCTGCAACCGGGACTCTTATAGCACAGATACGCAGTATTTT
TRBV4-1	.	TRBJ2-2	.	CASSQVLTVNTGELFF	TGCGCCAGCAGCCAAGTTCTGACAGTTAACACCGGGGAGCTGTTTTTT
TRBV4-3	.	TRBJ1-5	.	CASSQVEGQPQHF	TGCGCCAGCAGCCAAGTGGAGGGTCAGCCCCAGCATTTT
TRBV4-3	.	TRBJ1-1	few	CASSPIIQMNTEAFF	TGCGCCAGCAGCCCAATAATCCAGATGAACACTGAAGCTTTCTTT
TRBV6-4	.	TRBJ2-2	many	CASSGGAGFTGELFF	TGTGCCAGCAGTGGCGGAGCAGGGTTCACCGGGGAGCTGTTTTTT
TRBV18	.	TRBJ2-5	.	CASRHQSEGETQYF	TGTGCCAGCCGACACCAGTCGGAGGGGGAGACCCAGTACTTC
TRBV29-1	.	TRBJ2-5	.	CSVREGRETQYF	TGCAGCGTTCGAGAGGGCCGGGAGACCCAGTACTTC
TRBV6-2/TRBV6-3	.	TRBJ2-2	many	CASSYQLVNTGELFF	TGTGCCAGCAGTTACCAACTAGTGAACACCGGGGAGCTGTTTTTT
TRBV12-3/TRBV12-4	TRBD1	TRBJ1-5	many	CASRVDRAGNQPQHF	TGTGCCAGCAGGGTGGACAGGGCTGGCAATCAGCCCCAGCATTTT
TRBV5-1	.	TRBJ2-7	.	CASSLGHFYEQYF	TGCGCCAGCAGCTTGGGGCACTTCTACGAGCAGTACTTC
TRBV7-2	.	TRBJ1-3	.	CASSSRGGDSGNTIYF	TGTGCCAGCAGCTCAAGAGGCGGTGACTCTGGAAACACCATATATTTT
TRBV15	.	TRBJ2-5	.	CATSRDQTYQETQYF	TGTGCCACCAGCAGAGATCAGACATACCAAGAGACCCAGTACTTC